The 17 T cell receptor beta chains presented below share a single source sample, sequenced in a study of response to subunit inactivated influenza vaccine. TCRdb called the RT-PCR reads again in MiXCR, with one record for every CDR3 protein. The sample records around 540,000 distinct CDR3 sequences, about an eighth being singletons. The specimen was PBMCs from blood, collected on the day of vaccination. Source of these receptors: a man aged 50-60 years who received an inactivated influenza vaccine.

The chain recombines TRBV5-8 with TRBJ2-1; D remains ambiguous. Trimming removed 8 bases from V and 4 bases from J, with 4 bases in between. CDR3 size: 10 residues. Germline V lookup: CDR1 SGHTS, CDR2 YDEGEE. The CDR3 DNA follows: TGTGCCAGTTTATACAATGAGCAGTTCTTC. Amino acids: CASLYNEQFF.

The chain uses TRBV4-3 and TRBJ1-1; no clear D. Germline values: CDR1 LGHNA, CDR2 YSLEER. This CDR3 comprises 14 residues. V was pared by 0 bases and J by 3 bases, with 8 bases between. CDR3 region: CASSQDSGDTEAFF. CDR3 nucleotides: TGCGCCAGCAGCCAAGATTCCGGGGACACTGAAGCTTTCTTT.

This chain links TRBV6-6 with TRBJ2-2, with D unclear. The CDR3 length is 12 residues. Germline values: CDR1 MNHNY, CDR2 SVGAGI (reference sequence). V was pared by 2 bases and J by 3 bases, with 1 base between. The CDR3 spells CASSYDTGELFF. CDR3 DNA: TGTGCCAGCAGTTACGACACCGGGGAGCTGTTTTTT.

This chain uses TRBV11-3 with TRBJ1-2, with D perhaps TRBD1 (5 bases). CDR3 length equals 12 residues. Looked up from germline, CDR1 is SGHNT and CDR2 is YENEEA. The V and J ends lost 3 bases and 8 bases respectively, with 10 bases between them. CDR3 bases: TGTGCCAGCAGCTTTGTCCGGGACGGCTACACCTTC. It is translated as CASSFVRDGYTF.

This clonotype was counted between two and nine times. The J gene is TRBJ2-3, the V gene TRBV6-1; 8 positions agree with TRBD2. Looked up from germline, CDR1 is MNHNS and CDR2 is SASEGT. Unmatched junction bases numbered 10, after V lost 6 bases and J lost 5 bases. The CDR3 loop spans 15 amino acids. The CDR3 sequence: CASRERLAGRDTQYF. The CDR3 nucleotides are TGTGCCAGCAGGGAGAGGTTAGCGGGACGAGATACGCAGTATTTT.

V and J are TRBV30 and TRBJ1-5; 9 bases match TRBD1. Germline V gene sequence: CDR1 GTSNPN, CDR2 SVGIG (reference sequence). The V segment lost 1 base and the J segment 3 bases; nucleotides outside the gene matches: 4. The CDR3 length is 15 residues. The CDR3 loop reads CAWSADRGDNQPQHF. CDR3 DNA sequence: TGTGCCTGGAGTGCGGACAGGGGTGACAATCAGCCCCAGCATTTT.

V gene TRBV12-3 or TRBV12-4 combines with J gene TRBJ1-2, with D perhaps TRBD1 (6 bases). The CDR3 is 14 amino acids. Trimming cost V 4 bases and J 7 bases, with 16 bases left between them. The CDR3 reads CASSSRGVVGGYTF. CDR3 DNA: TGTGCCAGCAGTTCCAGGGGTGTGGTAGGTGGCTACACCTTC.

The chain employs TRBV6-2 or TRBV6-3 and TRBJ2-2; D not resolved. V lost 0 bases to trimming and J lost 3 bases, with 5 bases between them. The CDR3 totals 14 residues. Per the germline V gene, CDR1 is MNHEY and CDR2 is SVGEGT. The chain's CDR3 is CASSYSMYTGELFF. The CDR3 coding sequence is TGTGCCAGCAGTTACTCGATGTACACCGGGGAGCTGTTTTTT.

The rearrangement links TRBV20-1 to TRBJ2-1; 16 bases align to TRBD2. V trimming: 6 bases; J trimming: 7 bases; junction bases outside the gene matches: 12. CDR3 length: 17 residues. The germline CDR1 and CDR2 sequences are DFQATT and SNEGSKA (reference sequence). The chain's CDR3 is CSATGTSGRADRNEQFF. The CDR3 nucleotides are TGCAGTGCAACCGGGACTAGCGGGAGGGCCGATCGTAATGAGCAGTTCTTC.

The V gene is TRBV14, the J gene TRBJ2-7, with D possibly being TRBD1 (7 bases). This CDR3 spans 14 amino acids. Trimming left V 1 base short and J 4 bases short, with 11 bases between. In germline, CDR1 is SGHDN, CDR2 FVKESK. The CDR3 protein is CASSQGQGLYEQYF. The CDR3 DNA sequence: TGTGCCAGCAGCCAAGGACAGGGACTGTACGAGCAGTACTTC.

In this sample, this clonotype turned up many times. The V and J genes are TRBV11-2 and TRBJ2-7; 7 bases map to TRBD1. CDR1 is SGHAT, CDR2 FQNNGV, per germline. Trimming removed 5 bases from V and 7 bases from J; junction bases left unmatched: 5. The CDR3 loop spans 12 amino acids. The CDR3 region has the DNA TGTGCCAGCAGCCCAGGGGGTTGGGAGCAGTACTTC. Amino acid sequence: CASSPGGWEQYF.

The chain couples TRBV20-1 to TRBJ2-7, with a tentative D call TRBD2 (6 bases). Germline values: CDR1 DFQATT, CDR2 SNEGSKA (reference sequence). The V end lost 2 bases, the J end lost 2 bases, and 16 bases lay between the germline ends. The CDR3 is 15 amino acids. This chain's CDR3 is CSARPLQRATYEQYF. The CDR3 DNA reads TGCAGTGCTAGACCCCTCCAGCGGGCAACCTACGAGCAGTACTTC.

The rearrangement joins TRBV12-3 or TRBV12-4 to TRBJ2-2; D is perhaps TRBD1 (5 bases). The CDR3 is 13 residues long. The ends were cut back, 3 bases at V and 4 bases at J, with 6 bases in the middle. The CDR3 loop reads CASSLTATGELFF. The CDR3, as DNA: TGTGCCAGCAGTTTGACAGCCACCGGGGAGCTGTTTTTT.

CDR3 coding DNA: TGTGCCAGCAGTGAATTTGGAGTAGGAGCGTACGAGCAGTACTTC. It is translated as CASSEFGVGAYEQYF. V is TRBV2 and J is TRBJ2-7, with no clear D. This CDR3 is built from 15 residues. V lost 2 bases and J 4 bases, leaving 15 bases between the germline ends. CDR1 and CDR2 from the germline V gene are SNHLY and FYNNEI.

Only a few counts were recorded for this clonotype. The rearrangement uses TRBV27 and TRBJ2-1, with 9 nucleotides matching TRBD2. The CDR3 has 16 amino acids. Germline-derived CDR1 and CDR2 are MNHEY and SMNVEV (reference sequence). With V trimmed by 2 bases and J by 6 bases, 8 bases remained unmatched. CDR3: CASSLRAAGGPNEQFF. For the CDR3, the DNA is TGTGCCAGCAGTTTAAGGGCGGCGGGAGGGCCCAATGAGCAGTTCTTC.

The table lists this clonotype with a few counts. J is TRBJ2-6 and V is TRBV6-5; 8 bases match TRBD2. The V gene's germline CDR1 is MNHEY and CDR2 SVGAGI. The CDR3 covers 19 residues. V was clipped by 2 bases and J by 1 base; unmatched bases: 10. The CDR3: CASSYGTRLRHSGANVLTF. The CDR3 DNA reads TGTGCCAGCAGTTACGGGACTAGACTTCGGCATTCTGGGGCCAACGTCCTGACTTTC.

This clonotype was seen a few times. The gene calls are TRBV7-9 and TRBJ2-5, with 8 nucleotides matching TRBD1. The CDR3 consists of 16 residues. The V segment lost 5 bases and the J segment 0 bases; nucleotides outside the gene matches: 8. Germline values: CDR1 SEHNR, CDR2 FQNEAQ (reference sequence). CDR3 nucleotides: TGTGCCAGCAGCACGGGACAGGTCACGTACCAAGAGACCCAGTACTTC. Amino acids: CASSTGQVTYQETQYF.